Shown below are 12 T cell receptor beta chains from a single sample sequenced in a study of T-cell reconstitution after alpha-beta-depleted transplantation in children. During its preparation, the TCRbeta library received unique molecular identifiers. TCRdb called the PCR reads again in MiXCR, with one record for every CDR3 protein. The table records hundreds of thousands of distinct CDR3 sequences, 10% to 15% of them present only once. Sequencing was performed on PBMCs, mostly from graft donor cells, taken 360 days after TCRalphabeta/CD19-depleted stem cell transplant. The receptors were sampled from a male patient younger than 18 who had a stem cell transplant for acute myeloid leukemia, so the T cells may come from the graft donor.

Notes on this clonotype: It may be a read error: a sequence one base away is much more abundant. CDR3 nucleotide sequence: TGCTGTGCTAGAGATTGGGGGAACTCGGCCAAAAACATTCAGTACTTC. Its protein product is CCARDWGNSAKNIQYF. The genes are TRBV20-1 and TRBJ2-4; D possibly matches TRBD1 or TRBD2 (5 bases each). Germline V gives CDR1 DFQATT, CDR2 SNEGSKA (reference sequence). There are 16 residues in the CDR3.

This chain links TRBV12-3 or TRBV12-4 with TRBJ2-3; TRBD1 matches 9 bases. The J segment lost 3 bases and the V segment lost 2 bases, leaving 3 bases of the junction unmatched. This CDR3 has 15 amino acids. CDR3 DNA: TGTGCCAGCAGTTTAATCGGGACAGGGACAGATACGCAGTATTTT. It is translated as CASSLIGTGTDTQYF.

The rearrangement links TRBV5-1 to TRBJ2-1; TRBD2 agrees at 7 bases. The CDR3 runs 15 residues. Germline V gene data show CDR1 as SGHRS and CDR2 as YFSETQ. The trim removed 2 bases at V and 4 bases at J, leaving 6 bases unmatched. The CDR3 DNA sequence: TGCGCCAGCAGCTTAACGCGGGAGCCTTACAATGAGCAGTTCTTC. This gives the protein CASSLTREPYNEQFF.

This clonotype was recorded at least ten times. The chain joins TRBV6-2 or TRBV6-3 to TRBJ2-5; 8 nucleotides line up with TRBD1. The germline V gene has CDR1 MNHEY and CDR2 SVGEGT. This CDR3 has 12 residues. V shed 6 bases, J shed 9 bases, and the junction held 6 bases outside the gene matches. The CDR3 loop reads CASSWTGWAQYF. The DNA of the CDR3 is TGTGCCAGCAGCTGGACAGGGTGGGCCCAGTACTTC.

The V and J genes are TRBV24-1 and TRBJ1-2; 8 bases fit TRBD1. CDR1 and CDR2 (germline): KGHDR, SFDVKD. Trimming cost V 11 bases and J 8 bases; bases outside gene matches: 9. The CDR3 extends over 12 amino acids. CDR3 amino acids: CAIMDRAEGYTF. Here the CDR3 DNA reads TGTGCCATCATGGACAGGGCGGAAGGCTACACCTTC.

The chain recombines TRBV25-1 with TRBJ2-5; D is possibly TRBD1 or TRBD2 (5 bases each). Germline CDR1 and CDR2: MGHDK and SYGVNS. This CDR3 spans 15 amino acids. V lost 1 base, J lost 5 bases, and 14 bases lay in between. The CDR3 DNA reads as TGTGCCAGCAGTGAATTCTCGGCCAGGGACGAGACCCAGTACTTC. Translation: CASSEFSARDETQYF.

The chain employs TRBV6-5 and TRBJ2-7; the D gene is possibly TRBD2 (6 bases). From germline, CDR1 is MNHEY and CDR2 SVGAGI. V shed 0 bases and J shed 3 bases, with 12 bases lying between them. This CDR3 comprises 15 residues. CDR3 sequence reads: CASSYSEAGYYEQYF. CDR3 sequence (DNA): TGTGCCAGCAGTTACTCCGAGGCGGGGTACTACGAGCAGTACTTC.

This clonotype was counted a few times. V gene TRBV7-2 combines with J gene TRBJ1-2; TRBD1 matches 8 bases. The germline V gene encodes CDR1 SGHTA and CDR2 FQGNSA. The CDR3 spans 13 residues. V lost 7 bases to trimming and J lost 4 bases; unmatched junction nucleotides: 5. The CDR3 protein is CASNGQGSYGYTF. CDR3 DNA: TGTGCCAGCAATGGACAGGGAAGCTATGGCTACACCTTC.

The chain carries TRBV30 and TRBJ2-5, with 14 bases identical to TRBD2. CDR3 length equals 17 residues. V was pared by 0 bases and J by 5 bases, with 8 bases of the junction left unmatched. Germline V lookup: CDR1 GTSNPN, CDR2 SVGIG (reference sequence). The chain's CDR3 is CAWSVRTSGGTGETQYF. CDR3 bases: TGTGCCTGGAGTGTCCGGACTAGCGGGGGGACGGGGGAGACCCAGTACTTC. Complete variable domain (other parts from reference TRBV30 and TRBJ2-5): SQTIHQWPATLVQPVGSPLSLECTVEGTSNPNLYWYRQAAGRGLQLLFYSVGIGQISSEVPQNLSASRPQDRQFILSSKKLLLSDSGFYLCAWSVRTSGGTGETQYFGPGTRLLVL.

There are a few counts of this clonotype. The chain has TRBV2 and TRBJ2-3; 13 bases map to TRBD2. The CDR3 totals 17 residues. V lost 10 bases to trimming and J lost 1 base; unmatched junction nucleotides: 11. Per the germline V gene, CDR1 is SNHLY and CDR2 is FYNNEI. The CDR3 is CAIRGGTSGTRTDTQYF. CDR3 DNA: TGTGCCATCCGTGGGGGGACTAGCGGGACTCGCACAGATACGCAGTATTTT.

This clonotype was seen at least ten times. V gene TRBV25-1 combines with J gene TRBJ1-1; the D gene is possibly TRBD1 (5 bases). The germline CDR1 and CDR2 sequences are MGHDK and SYGVNS. This CDR3 comprises 12 residues. Trimming removed 5 bases at V and 6 bases at J, with 10 bases between. CDR3 sequence (DNA): TGTGCCAGCAGTAGAGGGACGGCTGAAGCTTTCTTT. Translating gives CASSRGTAEAFF. Full variable domain (rest looked up from reference TRBV25-1 and TRBJ1-1): EADIYQTPRYLVIGTGKKITLECSQTMGHDKMYWYQQDPGMELHLIHYSYGVNSTEKGDLSSESTVSRIRTEHFPLTLESARPSHTSQYLCASSRGTAEAFFGQGTRLTVV.

This clonotype was counted a few times. Written as DNA, the CDR3 is TGTGCCAGCAGTTTTGGGGGGAACCAATACAATGAGCAGTTCTTC. Amino acids: CASSFGGNQYNEQFF. J is TRBJ2-1 and V is TRBV28; maybe TRBD2 (6 bases). The germline gives CDR1 MDHEN, CDR2 SYDVKM. The CDR3 loop spans 15 amino acids. Trimming cost V 3 bases and J 4 bases, with 13 bases left between them.